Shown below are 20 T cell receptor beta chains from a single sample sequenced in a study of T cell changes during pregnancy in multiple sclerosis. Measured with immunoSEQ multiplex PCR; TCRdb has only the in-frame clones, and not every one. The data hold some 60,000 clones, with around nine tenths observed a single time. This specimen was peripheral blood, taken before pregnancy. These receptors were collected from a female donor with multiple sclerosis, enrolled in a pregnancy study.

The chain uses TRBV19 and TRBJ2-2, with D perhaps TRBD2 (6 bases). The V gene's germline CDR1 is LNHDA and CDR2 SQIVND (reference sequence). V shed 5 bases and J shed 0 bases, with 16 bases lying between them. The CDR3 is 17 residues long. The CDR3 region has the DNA TGTGCCAGTAGTCTCCTTTTGCGGAGGGCGAACACCGGGGAGCTGTTTTTT. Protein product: CASSLLLRRANTGELFF.

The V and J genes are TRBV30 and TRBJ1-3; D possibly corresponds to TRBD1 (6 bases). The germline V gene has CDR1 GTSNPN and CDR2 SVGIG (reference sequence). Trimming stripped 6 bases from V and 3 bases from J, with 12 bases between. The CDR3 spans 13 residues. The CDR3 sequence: CACPRTDGNTIYF. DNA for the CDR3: TGTGCCTGCCCCCGGACAGATGGAAACACCATATATTTT.

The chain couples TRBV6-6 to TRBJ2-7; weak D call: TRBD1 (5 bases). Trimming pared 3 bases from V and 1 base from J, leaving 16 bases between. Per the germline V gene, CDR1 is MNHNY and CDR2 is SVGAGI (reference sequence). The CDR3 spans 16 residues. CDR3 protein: CASSYKHADTSYEQYF. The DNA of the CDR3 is TGTGCCAGCAGTTATAAACACGCGGACACTTCCTACGAGCAGTACTTC.

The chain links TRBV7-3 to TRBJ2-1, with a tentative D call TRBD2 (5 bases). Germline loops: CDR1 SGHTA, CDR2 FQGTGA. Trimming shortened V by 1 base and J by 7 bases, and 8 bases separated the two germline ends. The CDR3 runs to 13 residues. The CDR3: CASSLSWENEQFF. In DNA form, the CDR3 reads TGTGCCAGCAGCTTAAGTTGGGAGAATGAGCAGTTCTTC.

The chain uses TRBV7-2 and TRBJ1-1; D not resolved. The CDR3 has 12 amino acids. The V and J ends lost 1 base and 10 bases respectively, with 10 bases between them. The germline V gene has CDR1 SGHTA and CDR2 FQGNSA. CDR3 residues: CASSLDWRRAFF. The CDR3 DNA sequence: TGTGCCAGCAGCTTAGATTGGAGACGAGCTTTCTTT.

DNA of the CDR3: TGTGCCAGCAGCCCCGAGATCTCTAGTCCTGGAAACACCATATATTTT. Protein product: CASSPEISSPGNTIYF. The chain recombines TRBV9 with TRBJ1-3; the D is unclear. Per the germline V gene, CDR1 is SGDLS and CDR2 is YYNGEE. The V end lost 4 bases, the J end lost 2 bases, and 16 bases lay between the germline ends. There are 16 residues in the CDR3.

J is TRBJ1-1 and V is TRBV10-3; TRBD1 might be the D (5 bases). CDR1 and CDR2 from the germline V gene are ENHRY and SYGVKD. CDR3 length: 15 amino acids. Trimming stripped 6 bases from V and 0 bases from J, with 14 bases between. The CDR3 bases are TGTGCCATCAGAAAACAGGCCTCCATGAACACTGAAGCTTTCTTT. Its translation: CAIRKQASMNTEAFF.

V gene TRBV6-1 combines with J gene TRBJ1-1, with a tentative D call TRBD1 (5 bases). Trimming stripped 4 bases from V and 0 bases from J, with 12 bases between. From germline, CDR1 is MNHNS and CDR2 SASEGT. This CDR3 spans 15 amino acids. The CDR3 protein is CASSVVTDMNTEAFF. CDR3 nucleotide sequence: TGTGCCAGCAGTGTCGTGACAGACATGAACACTGAAGCTTTCTTT.

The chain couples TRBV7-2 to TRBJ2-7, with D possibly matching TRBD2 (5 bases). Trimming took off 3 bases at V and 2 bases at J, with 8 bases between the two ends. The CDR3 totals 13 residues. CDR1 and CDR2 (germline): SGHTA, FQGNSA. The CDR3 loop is CASSLGGPYEQYF. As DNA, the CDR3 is TGTGCCAGCAGCTTGGGCGGGCCCTACGAGCAGTACTTC.

Here the CDR3 reads CASSPSSGMGPGELFF. In DNA form, the CDR3 reads TGTGCCAGCAGTCCTTCATCCGGGATGGGCCCCGGGGAGCTGTTTTTT. The chain carries TRBV7-3 and TRBJ2-2, with D possibly being TRBD2 (5 bases). Trimming left V 6 bases short and J 6 bases short, with 20 bases between. The CDR3 runs to 16 residues. In germline, CDR1 is SGHTA, CDR2 FQGTGA.

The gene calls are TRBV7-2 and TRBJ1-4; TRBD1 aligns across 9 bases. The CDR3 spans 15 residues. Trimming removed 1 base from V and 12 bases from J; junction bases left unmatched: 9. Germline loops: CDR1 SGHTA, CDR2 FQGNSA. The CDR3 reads CASSLGPTGGGELFF. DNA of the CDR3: TGTGCCAGCAGCTTAGGCCCGACAGGGGGTGGCGAACTGTTTTTT.

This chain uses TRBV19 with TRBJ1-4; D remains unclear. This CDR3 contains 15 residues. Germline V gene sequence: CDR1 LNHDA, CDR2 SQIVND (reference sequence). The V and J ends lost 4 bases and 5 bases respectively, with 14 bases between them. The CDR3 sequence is CASSKREIGNEKLFF. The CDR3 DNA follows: TGTGCCAGTAGTAAACGGGAGATCGGGAATGAAAAACTGTTTTTT.

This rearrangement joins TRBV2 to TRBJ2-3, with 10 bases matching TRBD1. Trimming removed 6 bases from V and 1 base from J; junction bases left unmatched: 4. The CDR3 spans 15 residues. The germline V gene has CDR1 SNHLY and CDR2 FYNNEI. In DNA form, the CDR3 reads TGTGCCAGCAGCGGGGGGACAGGGGGCACAGATACGCAGTATTTT. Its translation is CASSGGTGGTDTQYF.

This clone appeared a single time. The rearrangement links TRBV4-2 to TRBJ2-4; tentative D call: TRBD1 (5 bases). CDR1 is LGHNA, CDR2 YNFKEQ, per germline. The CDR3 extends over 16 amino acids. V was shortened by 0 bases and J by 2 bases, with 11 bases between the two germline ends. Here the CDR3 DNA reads TGTGCCAGCAGCCAAGAGGGAACAGGACCCAAAAACATTCAGTACTTC. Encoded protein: CASSQEGTGPKNIQYF.

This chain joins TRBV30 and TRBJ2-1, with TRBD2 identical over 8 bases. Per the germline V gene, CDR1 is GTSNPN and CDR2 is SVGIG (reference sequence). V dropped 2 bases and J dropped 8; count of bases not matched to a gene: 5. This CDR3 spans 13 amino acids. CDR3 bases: TGTGCCTGGAGTTTAATAGCGGGGTATGAGCAGTTCTTC. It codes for CAWSLIAGYEQFF.

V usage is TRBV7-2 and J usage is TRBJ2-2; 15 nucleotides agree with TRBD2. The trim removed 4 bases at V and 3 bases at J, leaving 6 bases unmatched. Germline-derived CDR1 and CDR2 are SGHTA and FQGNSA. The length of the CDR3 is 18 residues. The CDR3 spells CASSSGLAGGSYTGELFF. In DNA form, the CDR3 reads TGTGCCAGCAGCTCGGGACTAGCGGGGGGTTCCTACACCGGGGAGCTGTTTTTT.

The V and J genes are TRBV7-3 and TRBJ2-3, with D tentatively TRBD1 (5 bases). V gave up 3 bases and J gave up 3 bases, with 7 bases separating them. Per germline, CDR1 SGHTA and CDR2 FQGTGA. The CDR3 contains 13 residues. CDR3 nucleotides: TGTGCCAGCAGCTTCTCAGGGACAGATACGCAGTATTTT. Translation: CASSFSGTDTQYF.

The CDR3 protein is CASSISLPSTGRETQYF. CDR3 sequence (DNA): TGTGCCAGTAGTATTTCCCTGCCATCTACCGGGAGGGAGACCCAGTACTTC. This rearrangement joins TRBV19 to TRBJ2-5, with 7 positions matching TRBD2. This CDR3 spans 17 amino acids. Germline V lookup: CDR1 LNHDA, CDR2 SQIVND (reference sequence). J was trimmed by 5 bases and V by 3 bases; bases with no gene match: 15.

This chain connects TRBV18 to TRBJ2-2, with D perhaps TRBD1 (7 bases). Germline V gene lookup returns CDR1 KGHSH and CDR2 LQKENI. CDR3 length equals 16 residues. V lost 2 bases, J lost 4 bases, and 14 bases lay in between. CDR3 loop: CASSPIQGGTTGELFF. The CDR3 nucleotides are TGTGCCAGCTCACCAATTCAGGGGGGAACCACCGGGGAGCTGTTTTTT.

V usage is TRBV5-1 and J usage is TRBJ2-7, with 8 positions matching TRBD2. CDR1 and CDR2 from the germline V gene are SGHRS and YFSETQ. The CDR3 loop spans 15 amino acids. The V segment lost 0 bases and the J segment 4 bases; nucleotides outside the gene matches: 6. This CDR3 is CASSLEGLGTYEQYF. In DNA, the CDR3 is TGCGCCAGCAGCTTGGAGGGACTAGGGACTTACGAGCAGTACTTC.